This TCR beta chain is from a study of T cells in Graves' hyperthyroidism and ophthalmopathy. Trimming removed 3 bases from V and 6 bases from J; junction bases left unmatched: 7. CDR1 SGHDN and CDR2 FVKESK come from the germline V gene. This CDR3 comprises 17 residues. Researchers took RNA transcripts and amplified the TCR beta CDR3 regions from them. Using the HTBI primer set, a first-round RT-PCR was run on the TCR CDR3. TCRdb fed the multiplex PCR reads into MiXCR, producing one record per CDR3 protein. The sample shows some 500,000 distinct CDR3 sequences, about 16% of them seen only once. The sequence was obtained from a young woman with Graves' ophthalmopathy. Sequenced: blood. The J gene is TRBJ2-4, the V gene TRBV14; 14 positions agree with TRBD2. The CDR3 loop reads CASSQIWTSGRRNIQYF. The DNA for the CDR3 is TGTGCCAGCAGCCAGATATGGACTAGCGGGAGGAGAAACATTCAGTACTTC.